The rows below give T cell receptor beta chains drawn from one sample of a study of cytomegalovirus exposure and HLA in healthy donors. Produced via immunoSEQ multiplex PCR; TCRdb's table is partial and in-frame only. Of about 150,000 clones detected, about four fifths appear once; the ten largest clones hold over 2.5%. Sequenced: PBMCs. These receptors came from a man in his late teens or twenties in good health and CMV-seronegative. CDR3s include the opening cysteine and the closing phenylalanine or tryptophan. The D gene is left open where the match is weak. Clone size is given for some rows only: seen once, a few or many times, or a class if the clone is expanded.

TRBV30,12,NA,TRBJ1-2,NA,TGTGCCTGGGGAACAGGGAATTACGGCTACACCTTC,CAWGTGNYGYTF
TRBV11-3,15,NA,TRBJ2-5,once,TGTGCCAGCAGCCGAGGAATGACAGCCCAAGAGACCCAGTACTTC,CASSRGMTAQETQYF
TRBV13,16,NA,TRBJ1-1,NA,TGTGCCAGCAGCTTAGGTCCGGGAACCATGAACACTGAAGCTTTCTTT,CASSLGPGTMNTEAFF
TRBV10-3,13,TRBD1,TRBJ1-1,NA,TGTGCCACCGCGACAGGGTTGAACACTGAAGCTTTCTTT,CATATGLNTEAFF
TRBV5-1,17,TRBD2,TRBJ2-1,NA,TGCGCCAGCAGCTCGGGACTAGCGGGGGGGCCGCGCAATGAGCAGTTCTTC,CASSSGLAGGPRNEQFF
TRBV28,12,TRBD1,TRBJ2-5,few,TGTGCCAGCAGCCAGGGGGCTCGCGGCCAGTACTTC,CASSQGARGQYF
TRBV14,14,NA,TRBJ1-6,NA,TGTGCCAGCAGCGGAGAGGGCTGGAATTCACCCCTCCACTTT,CASSGEGWNSPLHF
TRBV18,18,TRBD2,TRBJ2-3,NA,TGTGCCAGCTCACGCCTGACTCCTAGCGGGGGAGACACAGATACGCAGTATTTT,CASSRLTPSGGDTDTQYF
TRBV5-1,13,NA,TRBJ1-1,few,TGCGCCAGCAGGTGGGGGGACGACACTGAAGCTTTCTTT,CASRWGDDTEAFF
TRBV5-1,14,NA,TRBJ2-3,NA,TGCGCCAGCAGCCCCGGTGGGGCGGCAGATACGCAGTATTTT,CASSPGGAADTQYF
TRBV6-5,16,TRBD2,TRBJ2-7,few,TGTGCCAGCAGTTCCCCCCCCCGGACTAGCTCCTACGAGCAGTACTTC,CASSSPPRTSSYEQYF
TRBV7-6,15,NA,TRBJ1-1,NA,TGTGCCAGCAGCTTAGGGGCAGGGGCGAGGACTGAAGCTTTCTTT,CASSLGAGARTEAFF
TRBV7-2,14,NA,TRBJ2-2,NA,TGTGCCAGCAGCCCCCGGCTAGCCCCCGGGGAGCTGTTTTTT,CASSPRLAPGELFF
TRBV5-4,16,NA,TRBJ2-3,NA,TGTGCCAGCAGCTTGAGGACTCAGGGACTCACAGATACGCAGTATTTT,CASSLRTQGLTDTQYF
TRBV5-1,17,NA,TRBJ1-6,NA,TGCGCCAGCAGCTTGGCCTACCGGACAGCTTATAATTCACCCCTCCACTTT,CASSLAYRTAYNSPLHF
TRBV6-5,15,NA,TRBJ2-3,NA,TGTGCCAGCAGGCAACCTACAGGAAACACAGATACGCAGTATTTT,CASRQPTGNTDTQYF
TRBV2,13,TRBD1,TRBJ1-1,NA,TGTGCCAGCAGGGACAGGGAAGGCACTGAAGCTTTCTTT,CASRDREGTEAFF
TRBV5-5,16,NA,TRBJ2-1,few,TGTGCCAGCAGCCGGACAGACTTCCAGGCCTACAATGAGCAGTTCTTC,CASSRTDFQAYNEQFF
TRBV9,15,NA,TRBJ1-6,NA,TGTGCCAGCAGCGCCTTCTCGGACACACATTCACCCCTCCACTTT,CASSAFSDTHSPLHF
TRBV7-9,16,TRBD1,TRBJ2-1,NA,TGTGCCAGCAGTCCTACCGGGACAGGGATTTACAATGAGCAGTTCTTC,CASSPTGTGIYNEQFF
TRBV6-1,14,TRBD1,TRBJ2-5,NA,TGTGCCAGCAGTGTTCAGGGGGCCGGGGAGACCCAGTACTTC,CASSVQGAGETQYF
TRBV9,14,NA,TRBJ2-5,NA,TGTGCCAGCAGCGTCGGGGGTTACCAAGAGACCCAGTACTTC,CASSVGGYQETQYF
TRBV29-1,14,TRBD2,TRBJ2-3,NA,TGCAGCGTTGTAACTAGCGCAAAAACAGATACGCAGTATTTT,CSVVTSAKTDTQYF
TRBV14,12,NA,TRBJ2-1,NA,TGTGCCAGCAGTTCAACCTACAATGAGCAGTTCTTC,CASSSTYNEQFF
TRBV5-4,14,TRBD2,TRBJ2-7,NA,TGTGCCAGCAGTTTTAGCGGGGGGGCTCGCGAGCAGTACTTC,CASSFSGGAREQYF
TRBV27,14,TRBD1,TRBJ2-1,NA,TGTGCCAGCACCCTCCGGGACAGGTACAATGAGCAGTTCTTC,CASTLRDRYNEQFF
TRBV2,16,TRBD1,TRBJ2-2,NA,TGTGCCAGCGGCGAACAGGGGGCGTCGAACACCGGGGAGCTGTTTTTT,CASGEQGASNTGELFF
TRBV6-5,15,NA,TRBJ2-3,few,TGTGCCAGCAGTTACAGAGGAGGGAACACAGATACGCAGTATTTT,CASSYRGGNTDTQYF
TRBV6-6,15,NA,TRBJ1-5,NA,TGTGCCAGCAGTTACTACGGGGGTGGCAATCAGCCCCAGCATTTT,CASSYYGGGNQPQHF
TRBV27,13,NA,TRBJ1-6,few,TGTGCCAGCAGTCCTTCGGGGTTATCACCCCTCCACTTT,CASSPSGLSPLHF
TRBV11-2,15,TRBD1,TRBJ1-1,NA,TGTGCCAGCAGGCGACAGGGGAAAGTGGTGACTGAAGCTTTCTTT,CASRRQGKVVTEAFF
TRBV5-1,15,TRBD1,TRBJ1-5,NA,TGCGCCAGCAGCTTGGCAGGGGGAAGCAATCAGCCCCAGCATTTT,CASSLAGGSNQPQHF
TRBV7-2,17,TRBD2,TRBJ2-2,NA,TGTGCCAGCAGCTTAGTTAGCGGGGGGGTAAGGCCCGGGGAGCTGTTTTTT,CASSLVSGGVRPGELFF
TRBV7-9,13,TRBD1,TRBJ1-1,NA,TGTGCCAGCAGATTAGGACAGGGCTTTGAAGCTTTCTTT,CASRLGQGFEAFF
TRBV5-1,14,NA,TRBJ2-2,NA,TGCGCCAGCAGCTTGGCCTTGTTTACCGGGGAGCTGTTTTTT,CASSLALFTGELFF
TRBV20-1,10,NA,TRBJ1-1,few,TGCAGTGCTCCGGGGGGTAGGGCTTTCTTT,CSAPGGRAFF
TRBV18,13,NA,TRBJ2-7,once,TGTGCCAGCTCACCACGTGTGGCTGAGGTACAGTACTTC,CASSPRVAEVQYF
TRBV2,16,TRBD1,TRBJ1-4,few,TGTGCCAGCAGTGAAACCCGGACAGGGGGATATGAAAAACTGTTTTTT,CASSETRTGGYEKLFF
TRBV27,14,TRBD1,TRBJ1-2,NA,TGTGCCAGCAGTACTAACAGGGGTGTCGATGGCTACACCTTC,CASSTNRGVDGYTF
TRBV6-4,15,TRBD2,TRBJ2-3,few,TGTGCCAGCAGTGAAACTAGCGGGGCCACAGATACGCAGTATTTT,CASSETSGATDTQYF
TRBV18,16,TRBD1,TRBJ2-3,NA,TGTGCCAGTCCTCCTGCAGGGGGTTGGGGCACAGATACGCAGTATTTT,CASPPAGGWGTDTQYF
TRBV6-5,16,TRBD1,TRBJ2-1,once,TGTGCCAGCAGTTACCTGTATAGCGCAGGGGGCAATGAGCAGTTCTTC,CASSYLYSAGGNEQFF
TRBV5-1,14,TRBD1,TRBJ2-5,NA,TGCGCCAGCAGCTCAGGACAGGGGTTCGAGACCCAGTACTTC,CASSSGQGFETQYF
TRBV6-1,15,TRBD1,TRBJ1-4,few,TGTGCCAGCAGTGGATGGGACAGGGGGAATGAAAAACTGTTTTTT,CASSGWDRGNEKLFF
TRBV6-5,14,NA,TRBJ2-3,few,TGTGCCAGCAGTGAAGACACCGTGGTAGATACGCAGTATTTT,CASSEDTVVDTQYF
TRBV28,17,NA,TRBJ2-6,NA,TGTGCCAGCAGTTTAAACCGTGGCGCCCCTGGGGCCAACGGCCTGACTTTC,CASSLNRGAPGANGLTF
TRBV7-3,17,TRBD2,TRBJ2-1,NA,TGTGCCAGCAGCTTAAGCCGGCCGGCTAGCGGGGGGGGTGAGCAGTTCTTC,CASSLSRPASGGGEQFF
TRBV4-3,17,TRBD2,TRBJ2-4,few,TGCGCCAGCAGCCAAGACGGACTAGCGCGGACCAAAAACATTCAGTACTTC,CASSQDGLARTKNIQYF
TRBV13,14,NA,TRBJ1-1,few,TGTGCCAGCAGCTTCGGAGGAGGAAGACCTGAAGCTTTCTTT,CASSFGGGRPEAFF
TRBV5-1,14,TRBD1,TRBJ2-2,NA,TGCGCCAGCAGCTTACAGGGGGTGGCCGGGGAGCTGTTTTTT,CASSLQGVAGELFF